The clone carrying this T cell receptor beta chain was recorded at least ten times. Trimming removed 6 bases from V and 8 bases from J, with 13 bases in between. This CDR3 region has 12 residues. Amplification from RNA transcripts yielded the TCR beta CDR3 regions. HTBI primers were employed in first-round RT-PCR, then a second-round multiplex PCR followed. TCRdb recomputed calls from the multiplex PCR reads with MiXCR, one row per CDR3 protein. This sample has 170,000 or so distinct CDR3 sequences, with 30% to 45% found just once. This entry belongs to a study of Graves' ophthalmopathy and Graves' hyperthyroidism.

Source material: peripheral blood. The TCR sequence derives from a woman between 40 and 50 years old with Graves' ophthalmopathy. V is TRBV12-3 or TRBV12-4 and J is TRBJ1-1; D is uncertain. CDR3 residues: CASSLYAGEAFF. The CDR3 DNA sequence: TGTGCCAGCAGCCTCTATGCGGGGGAAGCTTTCTTT.